This TCR beta chain was captured by sequencing in a study of T cell responses to AZD1222 COVID-19 vaccine. Study-level findings and limits: At study baseline, merely five or six AZD1222 recipients were seropositive. Of spike-specific TCRs, nearly half reportedly target regions left unmutated in variants. White British people made up most donors, females outnumbered males, and clonal diversity was possibly underestimated.

This CDR3 contains 13 residues. V lost 10 bases, J lost 2 bases, and 15 bases lay in between. The germline V gene encodes CDR1 LNHDA and CDR2 SQIVND (reference sequence). This clone was detected only once. The antigen is undetermined. The repertoire was sequenced with immunoSEQ multiplex PCR; TCRdb's copy has only in-frame clones and lacks some. The table shows roughly 150,000 clones, with roughly nine tenths occurring only once. The sequence was obtained from an adult who had recovered from COVID-19. V is TRBV19 and J is TRBJ2-7; tentative D call: TRBD1 (5 bases). Material: peripheral blood, obtained after recovery from COVID-19. CDR3: CATATAYTYEQYF. The CDR3 coding sequence is TGTGCCACCGCGACAGCTTATACCTACGAGCAGTACTTC. Looking up the rest from reference TRBV19 and TRBJ2-7 gives the full variable domain: DGGITQSPKYLFRKEGQNVTLSCEQNLNHDAMYWYRQDPGQGLRLIYYSQIVNDFQKGDIAEGYSVSREKKESFPLTVTSAQKNPTAFYLCATATAYTYEQYFGPGTRLTVT.